This T cell receptor (beta chain) originates from a study of CD8 T cells in ankylosing spondylitis. Study results and limitations: Prior literature has documented some motif variants in synovial fluid and blood from reactive arthritis. In ankylosing spondylitis blood, a motif of roughly 8 highly homologous TCR beta variants appeared characteristic.

TCRdb redid the calling of the 5' RACE reads with MiXCR, one entry per CDR3 protein. The table lists about 420,000 distinct CDR3 sequences, about 20% of them singletons. CDR1 and CDR2 (germline): MDHEN, SYDVKM. Deletions cut 8 bases from V and 4 bases from J, with 15 bases between. There are 13 residues in the CDR3. This clonotype has a count of ten or more. Its target is unknown. The chain uses TRBV28 and TRBJ2-7, with D maybe TRBD2 (5 bases). The specimen was blood, either unsorted or a sorted T cell fraction (not recorded which). This sequence originates from a male donor with ankylosing spondylitis. The CDR3 loop reads CASSSLRVYEQYF. In DNA, the CDR3 is TGTGCCAGCTCCAGCCTGAGGGTTTACGAGCAGTACTTC.